This section outlines one T cell receptor (beta chain) sequence together with its context. This CDR3 region has 16 residues. Per the germline V gene, CDR1 is SGHVS and CDR2 is FNYEAQ. V dropped 6 bases and J dropped 4; count of bases not matched to a gene: 12. This sample was included in a study of blood T cell repertoires in COVID-19. Looking at the study overall: Acute and convalescent COVID-19 specimens originated in the United States, Italy and Spain.

Method: immunoSEQ multiplex PCR; TCRdb's copy keeps in-frame clones and lacks some. The sample shows about 400,000 clones, approximately 88% of them seen only once. The genes are TRBV7-6 and TRBJ1-3; TRBD1 matches at 7 bases. Sequencing was carried out using peripheral blood. The source is a middle-aged man with acute or convalescent COVID-19. In DNA form, the CDR3 reads TGTGCCAGCAGTTTAAGACCCACAGGGGACGGAAACACCATATATTTT. Translating it yields CASSLRPTGDGNTIYF.